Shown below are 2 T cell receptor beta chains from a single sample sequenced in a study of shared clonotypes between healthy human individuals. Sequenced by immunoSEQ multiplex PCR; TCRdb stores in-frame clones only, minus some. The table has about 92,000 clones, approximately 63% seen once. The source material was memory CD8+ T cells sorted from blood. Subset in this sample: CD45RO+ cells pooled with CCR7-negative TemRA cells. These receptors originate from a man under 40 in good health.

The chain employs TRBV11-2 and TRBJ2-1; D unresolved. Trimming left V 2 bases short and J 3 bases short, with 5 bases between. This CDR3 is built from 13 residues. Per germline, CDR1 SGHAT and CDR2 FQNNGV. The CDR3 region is CASSLMVYNEQFF. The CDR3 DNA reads TGTGCCAGCAGCTTAATGGTCTACAATGAGCAGTTCTTC.

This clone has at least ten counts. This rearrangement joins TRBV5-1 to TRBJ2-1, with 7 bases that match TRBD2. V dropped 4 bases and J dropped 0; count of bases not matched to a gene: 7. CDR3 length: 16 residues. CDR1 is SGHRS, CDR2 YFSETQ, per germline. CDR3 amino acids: CASSGGTTPSYNEQFF. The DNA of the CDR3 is TGCGCCAGCAGCGGGGGGACTACACCCTCCTACAATGAGCAGTTCTTC.